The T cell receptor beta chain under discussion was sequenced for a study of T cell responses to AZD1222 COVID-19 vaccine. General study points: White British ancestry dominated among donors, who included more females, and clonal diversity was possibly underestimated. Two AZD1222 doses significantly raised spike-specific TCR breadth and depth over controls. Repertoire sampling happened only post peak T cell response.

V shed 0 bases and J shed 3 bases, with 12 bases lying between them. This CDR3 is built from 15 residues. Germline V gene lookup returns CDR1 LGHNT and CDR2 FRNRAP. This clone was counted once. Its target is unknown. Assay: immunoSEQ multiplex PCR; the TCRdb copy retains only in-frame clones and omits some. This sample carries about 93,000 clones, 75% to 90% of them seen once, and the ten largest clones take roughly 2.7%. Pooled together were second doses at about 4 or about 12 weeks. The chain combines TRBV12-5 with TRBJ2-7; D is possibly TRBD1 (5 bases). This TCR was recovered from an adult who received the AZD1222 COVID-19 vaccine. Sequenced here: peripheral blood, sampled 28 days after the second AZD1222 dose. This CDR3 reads CASGLVLGQVYEQYF. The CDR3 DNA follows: TGTGCTAGTGGTTTGGTTCTTGGACAAGTCTACGAGCAGTACTTC.